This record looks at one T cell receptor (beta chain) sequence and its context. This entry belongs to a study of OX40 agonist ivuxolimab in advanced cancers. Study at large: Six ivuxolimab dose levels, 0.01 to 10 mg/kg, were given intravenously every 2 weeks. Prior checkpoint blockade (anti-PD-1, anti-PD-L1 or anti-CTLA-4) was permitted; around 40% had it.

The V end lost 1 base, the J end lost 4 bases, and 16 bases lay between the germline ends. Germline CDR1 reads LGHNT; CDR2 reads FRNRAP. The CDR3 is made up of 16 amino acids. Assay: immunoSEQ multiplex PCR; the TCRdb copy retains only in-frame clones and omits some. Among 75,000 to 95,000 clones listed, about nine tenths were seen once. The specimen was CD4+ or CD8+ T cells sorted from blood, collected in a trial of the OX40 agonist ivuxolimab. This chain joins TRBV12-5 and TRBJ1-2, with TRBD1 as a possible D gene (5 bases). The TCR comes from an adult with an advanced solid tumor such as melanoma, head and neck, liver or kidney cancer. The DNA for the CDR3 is TGTGCTAGTGGTTTGGAAGGAGGACGGGGGGTCTATGGCTACACCTTC. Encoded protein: CASGLEGGRGVYGYTF.